Listed below are T cell receptor beta chains from one sample, sequenced in a study of cytotoxic CD8 clonotypes in ibrutinib-treated CLL. Clones were read by immunoSEQ multiplex PCR, and TCRdb kept only the in-frame ones, dropping some. Of 110,000 to 150,000 clones listed, 85% to 95% were seen once; the top ten hold approximately 10%. The sequenced sample was PBMCs, obtained after 12 months of ibrutinib treatment. The source of these receptors is a human donor with chronic lymphocytic leukemia. Each CDR3 is given with its conserved first and last residue. The order of the fields is clone size, J gene, V gene, CDR3 protein. Size is omitted from some rows. Given values are once, few, many or a class for expanded clones.

size: once; J: TRBJ2-7; V: TRBV6-5; CDR3: CASRGGPYEQYF
size: -; J: TRBJ1-2; V: TRBV6-6; CDR3: CASSAPGQGARGYTF
size: -; J: TRBJ2-2; V: TRBV5-5; CDR3: CASSLRLADYANTGELFF
size: -; J: TRBJ2-2; V: TRBV10-1; CDR3: CASSGANTGELFF
size: -; J: TRBJ1-5; V: TRBV6-6; CDR3: CASRRGDSLGQPQHF
size: -; J: TRBJ2-7; V: TRBV9; CDR3: CASSVGASGGVKQYF
size: -; J: TRBJ2-7; V: TRBV28; CDR3: CASSPPPGAQNEQYF
size: -; J: TRBJ1-1; V: TRBV2; CDR3: CASSENRQNTEAFF
size: -; J: TRBJ2-1; V: TRBV4-2; CDR3: CASSPRTSGSYNEQFF
size: -; J: TRBJ1-1; V: TRBV19; CDR3: CASSMSGAEAFF